Each of the 20 T cell receptor beta chains below was sequenced from the same sample in a study of identical twins. TCRdb called the 5' RACE reads again in MiXCR, with one record for every CDR3 protein. This table holds about 660,000 distinct CDR3 sequences, 8.5% to 9% found once. These data also featured in a second study, about yellow fever vaccine responses in identical twins.

The sample comprised PBMCs. The receptors here all came from a woman aged 18-29 years in good health.

This clonotype was found many times. The V and J genes are TRBV7-8 and TRBJ2-1; 7 nucleotides agree with TRBD2. Germline-derived CDR1 and CDR2 are SGHVS and FQNEAQ. The CDR3 length is 14 residues. V gave up 4 bases and J gave up 0 bases; unmatched junction bases: 0. CDR3 nucleotides: TGTGCCAGCAGCTGGGGGGGCTCCTACAATGAGCAGTTCTTC. This encodes CASSWGGSYNEQFF. Variable domain in full (rest from reference TRBV7-8 and TRBJ2-1): GAGVSQSPRYKVAKRGQDVALRCDPISGHVSLFWYQQALGQGPEFLTYFQNEAQLDKSGLPSDRFFAERPEGSVSTLKIQRTQQEDSAVYLCASSWGGSYNEQFFGPGTRLTVL.

This clonotype was detected many times. This chain connects TRBV6-8 to TRBJ2-7; 9 bases line up with TRBD1. With 4 bases clipped from V and 3 bases from J, the junction kept 13 bases outside the gene matches. Per germline, CDR1 MNHGY and CDR2 SAAAGT. This CDR3 has 17 amino acids. The CDR3 sequence: CASSLRDRDGPHYEQYF. The CDR3 nucleotides read TGTGCCAGCAGTTTAAGGGACAGGGACGGTCCTCACTACGAGCAGTACTTC.

CDR3: CSVDAAYHAIQETQYF. Here the CDR3 DNA reads TGCAGCGTCGATGCAGCTTACCACGCTATTCAAGAGACCCAGTACTTC. V usage is TRBV29-1 and J usage is TRBJ2-5; D unclear. CDR1 SQVTM and CDR2 ANQGSEA come from the germline V gene. The CDR3 spans 16 residues. V gave up 6 bases and J gave up 2 bases, with 22 bases separating them.

This clonotype was counted a few times. The chain is built from TRBV6-2 or TRBV6-3 and TRBJ2-1; 10 bases agree with TRBD2. This CDR3 is 19 amino acids long. Germline-derived CDR1 and CDR2 are MNHEY and SVGEGT. Trimming cost V 6 bases and J 10 bases; bases outside gene matches: 24. CDR3 nucleotides: TGTGCCAGCAGCCCCGACCGTAGAGTAGCGGGAGGCCGAACGGGGGAGCAGTTCTTC. This translates into CASSPDRRVAGGRTGEQFF.

This clonotype appeared many times. The chain uses TRBV27 and TRBJ2-7; D call uncertain. Germline V lookup: CDR1 MNHEY, CDR2 SMNVEV (reference sequence). The CDR3 contains 15 residues. Trimming removed 5 bases from V and 3 bases from J, with 17 bases in between. CDR3 region: CASSPRVQIYYEQYF. The CDR3 DNA reads TGTGCCAGCAGTCCTCGGGTACAAATTTACTACGAGCAGTACTTC.

This clonotype was picked up a small number of times. This chain links TRBV4-1 with TRBJ2-1; D call uncertain. From germline, CDR1 is MGHRA and CDR2 YSYEKL. The CDR3 covers 16 residues. Trimming removed 0 bases from V and 9 bases from J, with 18 bases in between. The CDR3 coding sequence is TGCGCCAGCAGCCAAGACAAGTTTGGGCCAATGGCTGAGCAGTTCTTC. Translated, it gives CASSQDKFGPMAEQFF.

This clonotype occurred many times. The rearrangement links TRBV6-5 to TRBJ2-5, with D perhaps being TRBD1 or TRBD2 (5 bases each). Trimming cost V 2 bases and J 1 base, with 11 bases left between them. Germline-derived CDR1 and CDR2 are MNHEY and SVGAGI. There are 15 residues in the CDR3. CDR3 residues: CASSYLEGTQETQYF. CDR3 nucleotides: TGTGCCAGCAGTTACCTCGAGGGGACCCAAGAGACCCAGTACTTC.

There are many counts of this clonotype. The chain couples TRBV10-1 to TRBJ2-4; 11 positions agree with TRBD2. This CDR3 region has 15 residues. Losses at the gene ends were 4 bases for V and 4 bases for J; bases not matched to a gene: 3. In germline, CDR1 is WNHNN, CDR2 SYGVQD (reference sequence). The CDR3 nucleotides read TGCGCCAGCAGTGGGGGACTAGCGGCTAAAAACATTCAGTACTTC. The encoded protein is CASSGGLAAKNIQYF.

There are a few counts of this clonotype. CDR3 amino acids: CASSYSGQGGYGYTF. CDR3 sequence (DNA): TGTGCCAGCAGTTACAGCGGGCAGGGGGGTTATGGCTACACCTTC. This chain joins TRBV6-5 and TRBJ1-2, with 7 bases aligning to TRBD1. CDR1 is MNHEY, CDR2 SVGAGI, per germline. Losses at the gene ends were 2 bases for V and 5 bases for J; bases not matched to a gene: 8. The CDR3 is 15 residues long.

This chain links TRBV6-5 with TRBJ2-2; D call uncertain. V was shortened by 5 bases and J by 0 bases, with 13 bases between the two germline ends. The CDR3 extends over 16 amino acids. Germline CDR1 reads MNHEY; CDR2 reads SVGAGI. The CDR3 DNA sequence: TGTGCCAGCAGTAACCCGGCTCATTCGAACACCGGGGAGCTGTTTTTT. It is translated as CASSNPAHSNTGELFF.

Many counts were recorded for this clonotype. The chain links TRBV29-1 to TRBJ2-1; D not resolved. The CDR3 is 10 amino acids. Trimming left V 3 bases short and J 10 bases short, with 7 bases between. Germline CDR1 reads SQVTM; CDR2 reads ANQGSEA. The CDR3 bases are TGCAGCGTTGATAGGGTAGAGCAGTTCTTC. Amino acid sequence: CSVDRVEQFF.

The CDR3, as DNA: TGTGCCAGCTCACTATCTCTGGGGTTCCTCGACGAGCAGTACTTC. Translating gives CASSLSLGFLDEQYF. The rearrangement uses TRBV18 and TRBJ2-7; D is ambiguous. V shed 4 bases and J shed 5 bases, with 18 bases lying between them. The CDR3 length is 15 residues. Germline V gene data show CDR1 as KGHSH and CDR2 as LQKENI.

There are a few counts of this clonotype. This chain links TRBV6-1 with TRBJ2-7; 9 bases agree with TRBD1. Trimming removed 4 bases from V and 5 bases from J; junction bases left unmatched: 9. CDR1 MNHNS and CDR2 SASEGT come from the germline V gene. The CDR3 length is 15 residues. The CDR3 spells CASSAPPGQGDEQYF. The DNA for the CDR3 is TGTGCCAGCAGTGCTCCACCGGGACAGGGCGACGAGCAGTACTTC.

This clonotype was picked up many times. The CDR3 nucleotides read TGTGCCAGCAGCTTTATTGGTCCTGAATTATTGGCAGTAAGAAACATTCAGTACTTC. The encoded protein is CASSFIGPELLAVRNIQYF. The chain couples TRBV11-1 to TRBJ2-4, with D uncertain. The CDR3 loop spans 19 amino acids. Trimming took off 3 bases at V and 6 bases at J, with 27 bases between the two ends. Per the germline V gene, CDR1 is SGHAT and CDR2 is FQDESV (reference sequence).

The chain has TRBV5-1 and TRBJ2-7; TRBD1 matches 10 bases. CDR3 size: 15 residues. CDR1 and CDR2 (germline): SGHRS, YFSETQ. J gave up 2 bases and V 4 bases, and 6 bases lay outside the gene matches. In DNA form, the CDR3 reads TGCGCCAGCAGCCTGTGGACAGGGGGAGCCTACGAGCAGTACTTC. Protein: CASSLWTGGAYEQYF.

The V call is TRBV5-5, the J call TRBJ2-5; weak D call: TRBD1 (6 bases). Looked up from germline, CDR1 is SGHKS and CDR2 is YYEKEE (reference sequence). Trimming removed 0 bases at V and 4 bases at J, with 7 bases between. The length of the CDR3 is 13 residues. The CDR3 DNA follows: TGTGCCAGCAGCTTGGAACAGGGAGAGACCCAGTACTTC. As protein: CASSLEQGETQYF.

The gene calls are TRBV20-1 and TRBJ2-1; 7 positions agree with TRBD1. The germline CDR1 and CDR2 sequences are DFQATT and SNEGSKA (reference sequence). The CDR3 sequence is 13 residues long. V dropped 4 bases and J dropped 4; count of bases not matched to a gene: 4. In DNA, the CDR3 is TGCAGTGCTAATGGGGACAGTTACAATGAGCAGTTCTTC. This sequence encodes CSANGDSYNEQFF.

This clonotype was found a few times. The J gene is TRBJ2-1, the V gene TRBV11-1, with 10 bases matching TRBD2. Germline CDR1 SGHAT, CDR2 FQDESV (reference sequence). This CDR3 is built from 18 residues. The ends lost 4 bases at V and 0 bases at J; junction bases unmatched: 9. The DNA for the CDR3 is TGTGCCAGCAGCTCCGGGCTAGCGGGAGCGTACTCCTACAATGAGCAGTTCTTC. Amino acids: CASSSGLAGAYSYNEQFF.

This clonotype came up many times. The V call is TRBV29-1, the J call TRBJ2-5, with TRBD1 identical over 9 bases. This CDR3 has 13 amino acids. CDR1 SQVTM and CDR2 ANQGSEA come from the germline V gene. V gave up 6 bases and J gave up 2 bases; unmatched junction bases: 4. CDR3 in amino acids: CSVPGQGQETQYF. The DNA of the CDR3 is TGCAGCGTCCCGGGACAGGGACAAGAGACCCAGTACTTC.

This clonotype appeared many times. V gene TRBV12-3 or TRBV12-4 combines with J gene TRBJ1-6; weak D call: TRBD1 (5 bases). The CDR3 totals 16 residues. V lost 5 bases, J lost 8 bases, and 19 bases lay in between. CDR3 sequence (DNA): TGTGCCAGCAGTCTCCGGGGGTTGGGGGGAGATTCACCCCTCCACTTT. It specifies CASSLRGLGGDSPLHF.